The rows below give T cell receptor beta chains drawn from one sample of a study of T cells after yellow fever vaccination. TCRdb analysed the 5' RACE reads with MiXCR anew, one entry per CDR3 protein. Of approximately 300,000 distinct CDR3 sequences in the sample, roughly 9.4% were seen once. Sequenced here: PBMCs, sampled on the day of the first yellow fever vaccination. These receptor sequences come from a man aged 18-30 years who received the YFV17D yellow fever vaccine. The CDR3 runs from the conserved cysteine through the conserved F or W. Fields, in order: J gene, D gene, V gene, clone size, CDR3 length, CDR3 protein, CDR3 DNA. A D gene is named only where the DNA matches it firmly. Size is stated for part of the rows, as once, few or many counts, or as a class when the clone is expanded.

j_gene: TRBJ2-1
d_gene: .
v_gene: TRBV5-1
abundance: many
len: 14
CDR3aa: CASAQQNSYNEQFF
CDR3nt: TGCGCCAGCGCCCAACAAAATTCCTACAATGAGCAGTTCTTC

j_gene: TRBJ2-1
d_gene: .
v_gene: TRBV7-9
abundance: .
len: 16
CDR3aa: CASSLARGSVDNEQFF
CDR3nt: TGTGCCAGCAGCTTAGCCCGGGGTTCGGTGGACAATGAGCAGTTCTTC

j_gene: TRBJ2-2
d_gene: TRBD2
v_gene: TRBV4-3
abundance: .
len: 14
CDR3aa: CASSRRGGTGELFF
CDR3nt: TGCGCCAGCAGTAGGCGGGGGGGCACCGGGGAGCTGTTTTTT

j_gene: TRBJ2-5
d_gene: .
v_gene: TRBV7-2
abundance: few
len: 14
CDR3aa: CASSLNTGVETQYF
CDR3nt: TGTGCCAGCAGCTTAAACACCGGGGTAGAGACCCAGTACTTC

j_gene: TRBJ2-3
d_gene: .
v_gene: TRBV5-1
abundance: .
len: 16
CDR3aa: CASSLAGAGRTDTQYF
CDR3nt: TGCGCCAGCAGCTTGGCAGGGGCCGGTCGCACAGATACGCAGTATTTT

j_gene: TRBJ1-3
d_gene: .
v_gene: TRBV3-1
abundance: .
len: 14
CDR3aa: CASSPDSAGNTIYF
CDR3nt: TGTGCCAGCAGCCCGGACAGCGCTGGAAACACCATATATTTT

j_gene: TRBJ2-3
d_gene: TRBD1
v_gene: TRBV7-9
abundance: few
len: 15
CDR3aa: CASSTTGSSSDTQYF
CDR3nt: TGTGCCAGCAGCACGACAGGGAGTAGTTCAGATACGCAGTATTTT

j_gene: TRBJ1-1
d_gene: .
v_gene: TRBV25-1
abundance: few
len: 12
CDR3aa: CASSEYFGEAFF
CDR3nt: TGTGCCAGCAGTGAATATTTTGGCGAGGCTTTCTTT

j_gene: TRBJ2-1
d_gene: TRBD1
v_gene: TRBV12-3/TRBV12-4
abundance: many
len: 14
CDR3aa: CASSFGYGTDEQFF
CDR3nt: TGTGCCAGCAGTTTTGGATACGGGACAGATGAGCAGTTCTTC

j_gene: TRBJ2-2
d_gene: .
v_gene: TRBV12-3/TRBV12-4
abundance: many
len: 12
CDR3aa: CASSSPGGELFF
CDR3nt: TGTGCCAGCAGTTCTCCCGGCGGGGAGCTGTTTTTT

j_gene: TRBJ1-1
d_gene: TRBD1
v_gene: TRBV4-3
abundance: few
len: 14
CDR3aa: CASSQGRGSLEAFF
CDR3nt: TGCGCCAGCAGCCAAGGCAGGGGGTCTTTAGAAGCTTTCTTT

j_gene: TRBJ2-7
d_gene: TRBD1
v_gene: TRBV25-1
abundance: many
len: 14
CDR3aa: CASSGAGQGYEQYF
CDR3nt: TGTGCCAGCAGTGGCGCGGGACAGGGCTACGAGCAGTACTTC

j_gene: TRBJ2-5
d_gene: TRBD1
v_gene: TRBV5-4
abundance: .
len: 15
CDR3aa: CASSLLTGGSETQYF
CDR3nt: TGTGCCAGCAGCTTGTTAACAGGGGGAAGTGAGACCCAGTACTTC

j_gene: TRBJ1-2
d_gene: .
v_gene: TRBV7-2
abundance: .
len: 14
CDR3aa: CASSSRQGRYGYTF
CDR3nt: TGTGCCAGCAGCTCCCGTCAGGGGAGATATGGCTACACCTTC

j_gene: TRBJ1-2
d_gene: TRBD1
v_gene: TRBV11-2
abundance: .
len: 14
CDR3aa: CASSSFGTDYGYTF
CDR3nt: TGTGCCAGCAGCTCGTTCGGGACAGACTATGGCTACACCTTC

j_gene: TRBJ2-2
d_gene: TRBD1
v_gene: TRBV7-2
abundance: .
len: 17
CDR3aa: CASSSPGQGVNTGELFF
CDR3nt: TGTGCCAGCAGCTCACCGGGACAGGGTGTGAACACCGGGGAGCTGTTTTTT

j_gene: TRBJ1-1
d_gene: .
v_gene: TRBV9
abundance: .
len: 16
CDR3aa: CASSLSLRDGDTEAFF
CDR3nt: TGTGCCAGCAGCCTAAGTCTCCGGGACGGGGACACTGAAGCTTTCTTT

j_gene: TRBJ2-5
d_gene: .
v_gene: TRBV24-1
abundance: .
len: 14
CDR3aa: CATSERTETKTQYF
CDR3nt: TGTGCCACCAGTGAGCGTACTGAGACAAAGACCCAGTACTTC

j_gene: TRBJ2-7
d_gene: .
v_gene: TRBV20-1
abundance: few
len: 11
CDR3aa: CSARGASERYF
CDR3nt: TGCAGTGCTAGAGGGGCCTCCGAGCGGTACTTC

j_gene: TRBJ2-1
d_gene: TRBD2
v_gene: TRBV9
abundance: many
len: 16
CDR3aa: CASSARGGVSYNEQFF
CDR3nt: TGTGCCAGCAGCGCTCGGGGGGGGGTTTCCTACAATGAGCAGTTCTTC

j_gene: TRBJ2-6
d_gene: .
v_gene: TRBV29-1
abundance: few
len: 13
CDR3aa: CSVAFSGANVLTF
CDR3nt: TGCAGCGTGGCTTTCTCTGGGGCCAACGTCCTGACTTTC

j_gene: TRBJ1-1
d_gene: .
v_gene: TRBV5-1
abundance: .
len: 13
CDR3aa: CASSGNQGLEAFF
CDR3nt: TGCGCCAGCAGCGGGAACCAGGGTTTAGAAGCTTTCTTT

j_gene: TRBJ1-3
d_gene: .
v_gene: TRBV12-3/TRBV12-4
abundance: few
len: 14
CDR3aa: CASSFPVAGNTIYF
CDR3nt: TGTGCCAGCAGTTTTCCAGTCGCTGGAAACACCATATATTTT

j_gene: TRBJ1-2
d_gene: TRBD1
v_gene: TRBV13
abundance: .
len: 16
CDR3aa: CASSFKRTGANYGYTF
CDR3nt: TGTGCCAGCAGCTTCAAGAGGACAGGCGCCAACTATGGCTACACCTTC

j_gene: TRBJ2-5
d_gene: .
v_gene: TRBV4-2
abundance: few
len: 16
CDR3aa: CASSQDPRGPKETQYF
CDR3nt: TGTGCCAGCAGCCAAGATCCCCGGGGGCCGAAAGAGACCCAGTACTTC

j_gene: TRBJ1-4
d_gene: .
v_gene: TRBV5-1
abundance: few
len: 15
CDR3aa: CASSQMTAAGEKLFF
CDR3nt: TGCGCCAGCAGCCAGATGACAGCCGCGGGTGAAAAACTGTTTTTT

j_gene: TRBJ1-5
d_gene: TRBD1
v_gene: TRBV7-9
abundance: .
len: 17
CDR3aa: CASSESGQGRGDQPQHF
CDR3nt: TGTGCCAGCAGCGAATCGGGACAGGGGCGGGGGGATCAGCCCCAGCATTTT

j_gene: TRBJ2-3
d_gene: .
v_gene: TRBV25-1
abundance: few
len: 15
CDR3aa: CASSEPGPRSDTQYF
CDR3nt: TGTGCCAGCAGTGAACCGGGACCGAGGTCAGATACGCAGTATTTT

j_gene: TRBJ1-1
d_gene: .
v_gene: TRBV27
abundance: few
len: 13
CDR3aa: CASRLLMNTEAFF
CDR3nt: TGTGCCAGCAGGCTGCTAATGAACACTGAAGCTTTCTTT

j_gene: TRBJ1-1
d_gene: .
v_gene: TRBV20-1
abundance: few
len: 13
CDR3aa: CSAGPILYTEAFF
CDR3nt: TGCAGTGCTGGGCCGATACTATACACTGAAGCTTTCTTT

j_gene: TRBJ2-5
d_gene: TRBD1
v_gene: TRBV6-2/TRBV6-3
abundance: once
len: 15
CDR3aa: CASSYGDRVQETQYF
CDR3nt: TGTGCCAGCAGTTACGGAGACAGGGTTCAAGAGACCCAGTACTTC